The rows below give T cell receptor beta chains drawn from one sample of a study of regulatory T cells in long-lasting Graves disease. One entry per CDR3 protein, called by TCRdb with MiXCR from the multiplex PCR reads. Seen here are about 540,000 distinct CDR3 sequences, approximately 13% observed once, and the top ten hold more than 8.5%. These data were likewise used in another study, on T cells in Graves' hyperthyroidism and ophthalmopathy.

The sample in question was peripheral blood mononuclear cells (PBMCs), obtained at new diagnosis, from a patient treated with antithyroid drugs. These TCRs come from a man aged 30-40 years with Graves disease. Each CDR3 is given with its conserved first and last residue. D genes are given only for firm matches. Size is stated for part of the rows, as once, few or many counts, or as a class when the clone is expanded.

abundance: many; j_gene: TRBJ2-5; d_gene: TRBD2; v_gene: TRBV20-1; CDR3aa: CSARPPVLAGQETQYF; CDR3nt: TGCAGTGCTAGGCCCCCCGTCCTAGCGGGCCAAGAGACCCAGTACTTC
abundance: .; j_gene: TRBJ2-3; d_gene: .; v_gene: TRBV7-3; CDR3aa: CASLLTGDTDTQYF; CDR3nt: TGTGCCAGTTTACTAACTGGGGACACAGATACGCAGTATTTT
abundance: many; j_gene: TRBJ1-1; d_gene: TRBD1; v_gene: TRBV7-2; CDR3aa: CASSLFPSGTGGNEAFF; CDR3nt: TGTGCCAGCAGCTTATTCCCGAGCGGGACAGGGGGCAATGAAGCTTTCTTT
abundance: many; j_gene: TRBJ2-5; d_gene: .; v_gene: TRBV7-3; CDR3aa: CASSLWGESQETQYF; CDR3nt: TGTGCCAGCAGCTTATGGGGGGAATCCCAAGAGACCCAGTACTTC
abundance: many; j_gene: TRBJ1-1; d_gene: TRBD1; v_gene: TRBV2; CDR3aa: CASSGTGGIEAFF; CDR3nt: TGTGCCAGCAGTGGTACAGGGGGGATTGAAGCTTTCTTT
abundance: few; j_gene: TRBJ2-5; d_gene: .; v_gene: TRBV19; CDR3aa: CASSIGNGETQYF; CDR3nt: TGTGCCAGTAGTATTGGTAACGGAGAGACCCAGTACTTC
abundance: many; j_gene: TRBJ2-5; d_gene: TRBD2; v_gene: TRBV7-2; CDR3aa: CASSLALVSSGRAIGTQYF; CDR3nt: TGTGCCAGCAGCTTAGCGTTGGTCAGTAGCGGGAGAGCCATAGGGACCCAGTACTTC
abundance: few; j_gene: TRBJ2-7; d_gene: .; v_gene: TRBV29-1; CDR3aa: CSVEGSGREQYF; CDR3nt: TGCAGCGTTGAAGGGAGCGGCCGCGAGCAGTACTTC
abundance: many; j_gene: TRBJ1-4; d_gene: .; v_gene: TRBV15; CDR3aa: CATSRADEKLFF; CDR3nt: TGTGCCACCAGCAGAGCCGATGAAAAACTGTTTTTT
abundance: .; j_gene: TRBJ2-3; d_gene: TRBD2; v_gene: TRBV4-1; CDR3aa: CASRRSGRGDTQYF; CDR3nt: TGCGCCAGCAGACGCAGCGGGAGGGGGGATACGCAGTATTTT
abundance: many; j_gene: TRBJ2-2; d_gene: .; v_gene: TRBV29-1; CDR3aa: CSVEEGYSSGELFF; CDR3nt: TGCAGCGTTGAAGAAGGGTATAGTTCCGGGGAGCTGTTTTTT
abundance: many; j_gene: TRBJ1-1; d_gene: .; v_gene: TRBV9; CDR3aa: CASSPRIFSNTEAFF; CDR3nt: TGTGCCAGCAGCCCCAGGATCTTTTCGAACACTGAAGCTTTCTTT
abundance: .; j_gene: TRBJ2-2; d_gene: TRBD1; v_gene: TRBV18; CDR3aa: CASSHPQGAGGELFF; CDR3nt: TGTGCCAGCTCACACCCACAGGGGGCTGGCGGGGAGCTGTTTTTT
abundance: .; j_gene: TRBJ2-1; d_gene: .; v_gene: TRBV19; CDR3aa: CASSTQGSPPGNEQFF; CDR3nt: TGTGCCAGTAGTACCCAGGGTAGCCCCCCGGGCAATGAGCAGTTCTTC
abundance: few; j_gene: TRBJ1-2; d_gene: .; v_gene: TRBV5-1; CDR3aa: CASSLDSAYYGYTF; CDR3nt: TGCGCCAGCAGCTTGGATTCCGCTTACTATGGCTACACCTTC
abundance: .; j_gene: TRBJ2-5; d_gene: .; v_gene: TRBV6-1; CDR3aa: CASTFGGTQETQYF; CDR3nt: TGTGCCAGCACCTTCGGGGGAACTCAAGAGACCCAGTACTTC
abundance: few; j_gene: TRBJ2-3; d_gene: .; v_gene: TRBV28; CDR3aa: CASSLSLRADTQYF; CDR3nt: TGTGCCAGCAGCCTCAGTTTGAGAGCAGATACGCAGTATTTT
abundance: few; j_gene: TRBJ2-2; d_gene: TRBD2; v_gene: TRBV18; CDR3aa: CASSSLTSGGTGELFF; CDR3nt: TGTGCCAGCTCGTCCCTGACTAGCGGGGGGACCGGGGAGCTGTTTTTT
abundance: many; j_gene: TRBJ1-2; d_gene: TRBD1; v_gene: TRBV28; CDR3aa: CASSFPSRGHGYGYTF; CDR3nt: TGTGCCAGCAGTTTCCCCTCGAGGGGGCATGGCTATGGCTACACCTTC
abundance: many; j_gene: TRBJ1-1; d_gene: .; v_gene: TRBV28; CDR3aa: CASSPVNKPEAFF; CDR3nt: TGTGCCAGCAGTCCTGTGAATAAACCTGAAGCTTTCTTT
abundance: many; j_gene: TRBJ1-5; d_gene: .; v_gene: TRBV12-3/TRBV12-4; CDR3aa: CASTDHNQPQHF; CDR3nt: TGTGCCAGCACCGATCATAATCAGCCCCAGCATTTT
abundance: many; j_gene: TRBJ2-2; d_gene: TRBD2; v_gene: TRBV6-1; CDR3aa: CASRPSGTSGLLNGELFF; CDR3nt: TGTGCCAGCAGACCTTCCGGGACTAGCGGCCTGCTAAACGGGGAGCTGTTTTTT